This TCR beta chain was captured by sequencing in a study of T cell responses to AZD1222 COVID-19 vaccine. Study overall: Second doses were pooled across both intervals (about 4 or about 12 weeks). Study observations and caveats: Only a handful of AZD1222 recipients, about six in all, had baseline seropositivity.

This CDR3 region has 13 residues. In germline, CDR1 is SGHTA, CDR2 FQGTGA. V was pared by 2 bases and J by 6 bases, with 8 bases between. Profiled with immunoSEQ multiplex PCR; TCRdb holds only in-frame clones, not every one. Counted here are about 140,000 clones, around 90% occurring once; the ten biggest clones make up about 3.8%. For this clone: The antigen is not known.

The V and J genes are TRBV7-3 and TRBJ1-5; D unresolved. This TCR derives from an adult in good health. This material consisted of peripheral blood, taken on day 0 of AZD1222 vaccination. The CDR3 loop is CASSLADGQPQHF. CDR3 in DNA: TGTGCCAGCAGCTTAGCCGACGGTCAGCCCCAGCATTTT. The full variable domain, with the rest looked up from reference TRBV7-3 and TRBJ1-5, is GAGVSQTPSNKVTEKGKYVELRCDPISGHTALYWYRQSLGQGPEFLIYFQGTGAADDSGLPNDRFFAVRPEGSVSTLKIQRTERGDSAVYLCASSLADGQPQHFGDGTRLSIL.